Reported below is one TCR beta chain. Its antigen is unidentified. Trimming left V 10 bases short and J 3 bases short, with 15 bases between. This CDR3 is 13 amino acids long. Germline CDR1 reads MNHEY; CDR2 reads SVGAGI. The data belong to a study of T cell responses to AZD1222 COVID-19 vaccine. General study results and limits: In all cases, repertoires were sampled only after the peak T cell response. Two AZD1222 doses significantly raised spike-specific TCR breadth and depth over controls. Recipients of AZD1222 seropositive at baseline numbered only five or six.

Pooling of second doses given at about 4 or about 12 weeks was done. Using immunoSEQ multiplex PCR, the repertoire was profiled, and TCRdb retains in-frame clones only, with some absent. Here the sample spans over 130,000 clones, 92% being singletons. This clonotype was obtained from an adult who received the AZD1222 COVID-19 vaccine. The sample in question was peripheral blood, obtained 28 days after the second AZD1222 dose. V gene TRBV6-5 combines with J gene TRBJ1-2; maybe TRBD1 (5 bases). CDR3 sequence: CATFRRGDYGYTF. The CDR3 DNA reads TGTGCCACCTTCCGCCGGGGCGACTATGGCTACACCTTC.